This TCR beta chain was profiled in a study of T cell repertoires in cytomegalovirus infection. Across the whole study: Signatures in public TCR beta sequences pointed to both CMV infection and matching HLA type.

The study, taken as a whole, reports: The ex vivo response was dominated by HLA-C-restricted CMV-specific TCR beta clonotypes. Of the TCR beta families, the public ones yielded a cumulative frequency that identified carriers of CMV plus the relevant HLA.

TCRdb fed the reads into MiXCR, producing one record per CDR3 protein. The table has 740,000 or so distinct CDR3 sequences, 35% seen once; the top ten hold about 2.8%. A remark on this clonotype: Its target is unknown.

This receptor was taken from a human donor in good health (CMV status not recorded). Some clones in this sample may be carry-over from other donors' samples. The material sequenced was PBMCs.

This CDR3 is CASKAGGTNEKLFF. The CDR3 DNA follows: TGTGCCAGCAAGGCAGGGGGAACTAATGAAAAACTGTTTTTT. The gene calls are TRBV25-1 and TRBJ1-4, with TRBD1 identical over 7 bases. This CDR3 is built from 14 residues. Germline V CDR1 and CDR2: MGHDK, SYGVNS. The V segment lost 7 bases and the J segment 1 base; nucleotides outside the gene matches: 3.